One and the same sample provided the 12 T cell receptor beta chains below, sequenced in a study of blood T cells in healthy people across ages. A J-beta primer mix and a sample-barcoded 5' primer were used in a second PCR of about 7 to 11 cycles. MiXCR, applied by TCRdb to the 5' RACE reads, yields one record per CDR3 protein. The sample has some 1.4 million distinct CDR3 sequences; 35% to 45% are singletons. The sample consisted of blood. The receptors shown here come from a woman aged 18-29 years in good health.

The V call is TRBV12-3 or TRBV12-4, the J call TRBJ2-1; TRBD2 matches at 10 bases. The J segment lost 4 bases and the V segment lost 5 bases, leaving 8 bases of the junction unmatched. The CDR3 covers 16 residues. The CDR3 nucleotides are TGTGCCAGCAGTCCCCGGGGGACTAGCGTATACAATGAGCAGTTCTTC. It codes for CASSPRGTSVYNEQFF.

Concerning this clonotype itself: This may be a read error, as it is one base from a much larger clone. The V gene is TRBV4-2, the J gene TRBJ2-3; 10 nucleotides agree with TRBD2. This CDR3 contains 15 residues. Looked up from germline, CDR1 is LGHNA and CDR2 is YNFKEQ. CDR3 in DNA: TGTGCCAGCAGCCAAATAGCGGGGGGCACAGGTACGCAGTATTTT. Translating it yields CASSQIAGGTGTQYF.

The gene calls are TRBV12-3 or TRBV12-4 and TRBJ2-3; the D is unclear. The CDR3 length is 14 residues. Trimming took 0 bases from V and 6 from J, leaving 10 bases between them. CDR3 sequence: CASSLARFDDTQYF. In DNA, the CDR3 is TGTGCCAGCAGTTTAGCACGTTTCGACGATACGCAGTATTTT.

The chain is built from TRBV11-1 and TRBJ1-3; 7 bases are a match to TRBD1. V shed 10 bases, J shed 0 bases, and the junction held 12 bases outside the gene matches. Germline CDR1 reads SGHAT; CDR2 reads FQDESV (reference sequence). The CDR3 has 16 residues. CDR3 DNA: TGTGCCACCGGTCCGGGACAGACCTCCTCTGGAAACACCATATATTTT. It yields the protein CATGPGQTSSGNTIYF.

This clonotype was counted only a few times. CDR3 coding DNA: TGTGCCAGCAGTTTAGATGCCTACACGAGCGGCTACACCTTC. It translates to CASSLDAYTSGYTF. The chain couples TRBV27 to TRBJ1-2; D uncertain. Germline CDR1 is MNHEY and CDR2 is SMNVEV (reference sequence). Trimming left V 2 bases short and J 8 bases short, with 15 bases between. The CDR3 contains 14 residues.

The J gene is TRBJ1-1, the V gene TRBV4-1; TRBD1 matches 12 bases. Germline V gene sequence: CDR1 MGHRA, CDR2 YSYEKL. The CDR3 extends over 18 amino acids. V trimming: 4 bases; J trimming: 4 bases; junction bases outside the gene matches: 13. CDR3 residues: CASSRIGTGGARSTEAFF. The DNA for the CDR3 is TGCGCCAGCAGCCGTATCGGGACAGGGGGCGCAAGGTCCACTGAAGCTTTCTTT.

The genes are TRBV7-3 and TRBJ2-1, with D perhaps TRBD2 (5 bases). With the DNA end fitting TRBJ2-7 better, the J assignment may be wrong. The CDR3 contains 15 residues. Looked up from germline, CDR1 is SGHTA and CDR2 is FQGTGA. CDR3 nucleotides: TGTGCCAGCAGTTCCGCTAGCAACTCCTACAATGAGCAGTACTTC. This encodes CASSSASNSYNEQYF.

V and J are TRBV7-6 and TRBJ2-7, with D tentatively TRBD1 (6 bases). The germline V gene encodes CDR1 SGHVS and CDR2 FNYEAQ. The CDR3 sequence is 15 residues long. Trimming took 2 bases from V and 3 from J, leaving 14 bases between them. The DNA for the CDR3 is TGTGCCAGCAGCTTATCCCTGGGGGCGAACTACGAGCAGTACTTC. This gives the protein CASSLSLGANYEQYF.

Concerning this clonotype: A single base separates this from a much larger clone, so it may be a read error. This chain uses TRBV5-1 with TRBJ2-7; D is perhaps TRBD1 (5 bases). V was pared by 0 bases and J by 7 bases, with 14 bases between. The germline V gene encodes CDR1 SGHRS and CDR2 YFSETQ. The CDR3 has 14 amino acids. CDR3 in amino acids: CASSLGPQGNEQYF. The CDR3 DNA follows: TGCGCCAGCAGCTTGGGACCCCAGGGCAATGAGCAGTACTTC. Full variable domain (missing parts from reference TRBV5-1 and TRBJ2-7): KAGVTQTPRYLIKTRGQQVTLSCSPISGHRSVSWYQQTPGQGLQFLFEYFSETQRNKGNFPGRFSGRQFSNSRSEMNVSTLELGDSALYLCASSLGPQGNEQYFGPGTRLTVT.

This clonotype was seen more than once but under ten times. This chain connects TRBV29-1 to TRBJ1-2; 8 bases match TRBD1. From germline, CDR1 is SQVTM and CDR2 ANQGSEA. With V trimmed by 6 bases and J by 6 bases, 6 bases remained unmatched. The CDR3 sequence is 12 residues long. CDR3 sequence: CSVDDRGNGYTF. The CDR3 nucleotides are TGCAGCGTGGACGACAGGGGAAATGGCTACACCTTC.

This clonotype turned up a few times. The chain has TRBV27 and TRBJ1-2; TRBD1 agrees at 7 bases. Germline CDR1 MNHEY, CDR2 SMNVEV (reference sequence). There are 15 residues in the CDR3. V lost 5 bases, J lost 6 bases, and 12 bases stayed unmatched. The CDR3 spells CASSPWDSREDGYTF. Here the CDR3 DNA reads TGTGCCAGCAGTCCCTGGGACAGCAGGGAGGATGGCTACACCTTC.

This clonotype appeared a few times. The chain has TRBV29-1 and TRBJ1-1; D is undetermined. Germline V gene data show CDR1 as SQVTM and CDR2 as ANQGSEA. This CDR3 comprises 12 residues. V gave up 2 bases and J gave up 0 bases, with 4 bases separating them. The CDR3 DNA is TGCAGCGTTGAACGGATGAACACTGAAGCTTTCTTT. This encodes CSVERMNTEAFF. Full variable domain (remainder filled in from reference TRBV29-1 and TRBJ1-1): SAVISQKPSRDICQRGTSLTIQCQVDSQVTMMFWYRQQPGQSLTLIATANQGSEATYESGFVIDKFPISRPNLTFSTLTVSNMSPEDSSIYLCSVERMNTEAFFGQGTRLTVV.